This T cell receptor (beta chain) derives from a study of blood T cell repertoires in COVID-19. Study at large: Whether acute or convalescent, the COVID-19 samples came from the United States, Italy and Spain.

Clones were sequenced by immunoSEQ multiplex PCR, and TCRdb holds only the in-frame ones, with some missing. The sample yields over 50,000 clones, roughly 85% seen once. The receptor was isolated from a man at least 80 years old with acute or convalescent COVID-19. Sequencing was performed on peripheral blood.

The CDR3 DNA reads TGTGCCAGCAGTGTCTTGAGGAACTCTGGAAACACCATATATTTT. Translated, it gives CASSVLRNSGNTIYF. The chain couples TRBV2 to TRBJ1-3; D unresolved. V gave up 4 bases and J gave up 0 bases, with 10 bases separating them. The germline gives CDR1 SNHLY, CDR2 FYNNEI. CDR3 length: 15 residues.